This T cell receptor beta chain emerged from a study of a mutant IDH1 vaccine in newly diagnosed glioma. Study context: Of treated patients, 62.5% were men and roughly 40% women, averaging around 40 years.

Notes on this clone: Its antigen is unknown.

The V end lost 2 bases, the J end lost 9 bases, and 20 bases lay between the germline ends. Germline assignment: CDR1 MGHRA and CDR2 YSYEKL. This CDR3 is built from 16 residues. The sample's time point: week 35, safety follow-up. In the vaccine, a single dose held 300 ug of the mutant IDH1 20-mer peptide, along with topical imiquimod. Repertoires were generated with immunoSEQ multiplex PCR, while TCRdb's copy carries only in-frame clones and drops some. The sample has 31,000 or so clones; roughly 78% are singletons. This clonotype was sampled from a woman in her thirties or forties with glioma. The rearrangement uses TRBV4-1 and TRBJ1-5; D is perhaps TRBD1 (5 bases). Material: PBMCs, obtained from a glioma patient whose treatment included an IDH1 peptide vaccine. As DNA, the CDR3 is TGCGCCAGCAGCCAACTAAAAGAAGGGGCATCCCGGCCCCAGCATTTT. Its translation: CASSQLKEGASRPQHF.